A selection of T cell receptor beta chains follows, all from one sample in a study of blood T cell repertoires in COVID-19. Method: immunoSEQ multiplex PCR; TCRdb's copy keeps in-frame clones and lacks some. This table has around 130,000 clones, about three quarters appearing once. Sequenced input: peripheral blood. The receptors stem from a man aged 50 to 59 with acute or convalescent COVID-19. The CDR3 runs from the conserved cysteine through the conserved F or W. D genes are given only for firm matches. Clone size appears in some rows only: once, few, many, or a class for an expanded clone.

>TRBV24-1|NA|TRBJ1-2|many
CATRELRSGYTF
TGTGCCACCAGAGAGTTGCGTAGTGGCTACACCTTC
>TRBV29-1|TRBD2|TRBJ2-4|NA
CSVVASGGKNIQYF
TGCAGCGTTGTGGCTAGCGGGGGGAAAAACATTCAGTACTTC
>TRBV12-3/TRBV12-4|TRBD1|TRBJ2-7|few
CASSPRGPYEQYF
TGTGCCAGCAGCCCAAGGGGGCCCTACGAGCAGTACTTC
>TRBV5-1|TRBD2|TRBJ2-3|NA
CASSLGSGRARTDTQYF
TGCGCCAGCAGCTTGGGCTCCGGGAGGGCTAGGACAGATACGCAGTATTTT
>TRBV30|NA|TRBJ1-2|NA
CAWSLGQGYGYTF
TGTGCCTGGAGTTTAGGGCAGGGCTATGGCTACACCTTC
>TRBV9|TRBD2|TRBJ2-1|NA
CASSVGASGGNEQFF
TGTGCCAGCAGCGTAGGGGCTAGCGGGGGTAATGAGCAGTTCTTC
>TRBV12-3/TRBV12-4|NA|TRBJ1-1|few
CASSITEAFF
TGTGCCAGCAGCATCACTGAAGCTTTCTTT
>TRBV19|TRBD1|TRBJ1-4|NA
CASRTKGAGNEKLFF
TGTGCCAGTAGGACGAAGGGGGCTGGTAATGAAAAACTGTTTTTT
>TRBV21-1|NA|TRBJ2-3|NA
CASSNTGGWYTQYF
TGTGCCAGCAGTAACACAGGGGGATGGTATACGCAGTATTTT
>TRBV28|TRBD1|TRBJ2-5|NA
CASSLDRATQYF
TGTGCCAGCAGTTTGGACAGGGCGACCCAGTACTTC
>TRBV7-2|NA|TRBJ2-3|NA
CASTLGLSLRYTQYF
TGTGCCAGCACGCTTGGTCTTAGCCTACGATATACGCAGTATTTT
>TRBV9|TRBD1|TRBJ2-1|NA
CASSPRTGGKNEQFF
TGTGCCAGCAGCCCCCGGACAGGGGGCAAAAATGAGCAGTTCTTC
>TRBV7-2|TRBD2|TRBJ2-5|once
CASSAQAGGLETQYF
TGTGCCAGCAGCGCCCAAGCGGGGGGGCTTGAGACCCAGTACTTC
>TRBV4-1|TRBD1|TRBJ2-1|NA
CASSQEDRGFGEQFF
TGCGCCAGCAGCCAAGAGGACAGGGGTTTCGGTGAGCAGTTCTTC
>TRBV6-6|TRBD1|TRBJ2-2|NA
CASIRDRGPGELFF
TGTGCCAGCATCCGGGACAGGGGACCCGGGGAGCTGTTTTTT
>TRBV29-1|TRBD1|TRBJ1-1|NA
CSVEDRDRGRWDTEAFF
TGCAGCGTTGAAGACCGGGACAGGGGTCGGTGGGACACTGAAGCTTTCTTT
>TRBV5-6|NA|TRBJ1-3|NA
CASSPGRVPGNTIYF
TGTGCCAGCAGCCCGGGAAGGGTCCCTGGAAACACCATATATTTT
>TRBV27|TRBD2|TRBJ2-1|NA
CASSPLSSGGINEQFF
TGTGCCAGCAGTCCCCTCTCCAGCGGGGGGATCAATGAGCAGTTCTTC
>TRBV5-1|NA|TRBJ2-3|NA
CASPPGTDTQYF
TGCGCCAGCCCTCCAGGCACAGATACGCAGTATTTT
>TRBV29-1|TRBD1|TRBJ1-1|once
CSAIQGARTEAFF
TGCAGCGCCATACAGGGGGCGAGGACTGAAGCTTTCTTT
>TRBV5-1|NA|TRBJ2-2|few
CASSLQGMVTGELFF
TGCGCCAGCAGCTTGCAGGGGATGGTCACCGGGGAGCTGTTTTTT
>TRBV6-1|NA|TRBJ2-3|NA
CASSESRAWDTQYF
TGTGCCAGCAGTGAATCGAGAGCATGGGATACGCAGTATTTT
>TRBV7-2|TRBD2|TRBJ2-7|NA
CASSATSGAHYEQYF
TGTGCCAGCAGCGCGACTAGCGGGGCCCACTACGAGCAGTACTTC
>TRBV19|NA|TRBJ1-1|NA
CASSNGQLNTEAFF
TGTGCCAGTAGTAACGGACAACTGAACACTGAAGCTTTCTTT
>TRBV15|NA|TRBJ2-2|NA
CATSRDGQNTGELFF
TGTGCCACCAGCAGAGATGGACAAAACACCGGGGAGCTGTTTTTT
>TRBV10-3|TRBD1|TRBJ1-4|NA
CAISESRGGLDEKLFF
TGTGCCATCAGTGAGTCGAGAGGGGGCTTGGATGAAAAACTGTTTTTT
>TRBV9|TRBD1|TRBJ2-3|NA
CASSDTGTGGKYTQYF
TGTGCCAGCAGCGACACCGGGACAGGGGGGAAATATACGCAGTATTTT
>TRBV19|NA|TRBJ1-1|few
CASTGGGGLNTEAFF
TGTGCCAGTACCGGAGGGGGGGGCTTGAACACTGAAGCTTTCTTT
>TRBV28|NA|TRBJ1-1|NA
CASSYVRGQPNTEAFF
TGTGCCAGCAGCTATGTCCGGGGACAACCCAACACTGAAGCTTTCTTT
>TRBV9|NA|TRBJ1-2|NA
CASSAIRGNYGYTF
TGTGCCAGCAGCGCGATCAGGGGAAACTATGGCTACACCTTC
>TRBV9|NA|TRBJ2-3|NA
CASSVLRLSTDTQYF
TGTGCCAGCAGCGTCCTACGACTTAGCACAGATACGCAGTATTTT
>TRBV9|NA|TRBJ2-5|NA
CASSVGWTGETQYF
TGTGCCAGCAGCGTAGGTTGGACGGGGGAGACCCAGTACTTC
>TRBV11-2|TRBD2|TRBJ2-2|NA
CASSPLGAGGSLNTGELFF
TGTGCCAGCAGCCCATTGGGAGCGGGGGGATCCCTTAACACCGGGGAGCTGTTTTTT
>TRBV9|NA|TRBJ2-1|NA
CASSVESSANEQFF
TGTGCCAGCAGCGTAGAGAGTAGCGCCAATGAGCAGTTCTTC
>TRBV7-3|TRBD2|TRBJ2-3|NA
CASSPRGGGADTQYF
TGTGCCAGCAGCCCCCGCGGGGGGGGTGCAGATACGCAGTATTTT
>TRBV30|NA|TRBJ1-6|NA
CAWREAVRGNSPLHF
TGTGCCTGGAGGGAGGCAGTCCGAGGGAACTCACCCCTCCACTTT
>TRBV19|NA|TRBJ2-7|NA
CASKQTALSYEQYF
TGTGCCAGTAAACAGACGGCGTTAAGCTACGAGCAGTACTTC
>TRBV30|TRBD2|TRBJ2-1|NA
CAWSVGRAGGVANEQFF
TGTGCCTGGAGTGTAGGACGAGCGGGGGGAGTTGCGAATGAGCAGTTCTTC
>TRBV5-1|TRBD1|TRBJ1-1|few
CASSLTTGGSSEAFF
TGCGCCAGCAGCCTGACGACAGGGGGCAGCTCTGAAGCTTTCTTT
>TRBV5-1|NA|TRBJ2-6|once
CASSPREGAGANVLTF
TGCGCCAGCAGCCCCAGGGAGGGGGCTGGGGCCAACGTCCTGACTTTC
>TRBV18|TRBD1|TRBJ1-1|NA
CASSGTGGNTEAFF
TGTGCCAGCTCAGGGACAGGGGGCAACACTGAAGCTTTCTTT
>TRBV30|TRBD1|TRBJ1-1|NA
CAWMDFGTGWNTEAFF
TGTGCCTGGATGGATTTTGGGACAGGGTGGAACACTGAAGCTTTCTTT
>TRBV6-2/TRBV6-3|TRBD2|TRBJ2-3|NA
CASSYSSGLAGANTDTQYF
TGTGCCAGCAGTTACTCATCAGGACTAGCGGGGGCTAACACAGATACGCAGTATTTT
>TRBV29-1|TRBD1|TRBJ1-2|NA
CSVGQEYGYTF
TGCAGCGTAGGACAGGAGTATGGCTACACCTTC
>TRBV18|NA|TRBJ2-7|NA
CASSPLDDPRQYF
TGTGCCAGCTCACCACTCGACGACCCTAGGCAGTACTTC
>TRBV5-1|TRBD2|TRBJ2-5|NA
CASSLRAAGAQETQYF
TGCGCCAGCTCCCTCCGGGCAGCGGGGGCCCAAGAGACCCAGTACTTC
>TRBV7-2|TRBD2|TRBJ2-3|NA
CASSFRRGGLDTQYF
TGTGCCAGCAGCTTCCGGCGGGGGGGCCTAGATACGCAGTATTTT
>TRBV4-2|TRBD1|TRBJ2-1|NA
CASSLSGGGYNEQFF
TGTGCCAGCAGCCTTTCAGGGGGTGGCTACAATGAGCAGTTCTTC
>TRBV6-5|NA|TRBJ2-1|once
CASSYSLERQFF
TGTGCCAGCAGTTACTCGCTAGAAAGGCAGTTCTTC
>TRBV15|NA|TRBJ1-1|NA
CATSRDTGGSGEAFF
TGTGCCACCAGCAGAGATACGGGGGGCTCGGGTGAAGCTTTCTTT
>TRBV5-1|NA|TRBJ1-1|few
CASSLAGGRNTEAFF
TGCGCCAGCAGCTTGGCCGGGGGGCGGAACACTGAAGCTTTCTTT
>TRBV19|TRBD1|TRBJ1-2|NA
CATQGAYGYTF
TGTGCCACACAGGGGGCCTATGGCTACACCTTC
>TRBV5-1|NA|TRBJ1-4|NA
CASSLGGPANEKLFF
TGCGCCAGCAGCTTGGGGGGGCCGGCTAATGAAAAACTGTTTTTT
>TRBV2|NA|TRBJ2-2|NA
CASSDPYTGELFF
TGTGCCAGCAGTGATCCGTACACCGGGGAGCTGTTTTTT
>TRBV19|TRBD1|TRBJ1-2|once
CASSSIAPGQGSGYNYGYTF
TGTGCCAGTAGTTCTATAGCTCCGGGACAGGGTTCCGGATACAATTATGGCTACACCTTC
>TRBV6-5|NA|TRBJ1-2|once
CASSYRVLDGYTF
TGTGCCAGCAGTTATAGAGTCCTGGATGGCTACACCTTC
>TRBV5-5|NA|TRBJ1-1|NA
CASSLRGGDTEAFF
TGTGCCAGCAGCTTGAGGGGCGGGGACACTGAAGCTTTCTTT